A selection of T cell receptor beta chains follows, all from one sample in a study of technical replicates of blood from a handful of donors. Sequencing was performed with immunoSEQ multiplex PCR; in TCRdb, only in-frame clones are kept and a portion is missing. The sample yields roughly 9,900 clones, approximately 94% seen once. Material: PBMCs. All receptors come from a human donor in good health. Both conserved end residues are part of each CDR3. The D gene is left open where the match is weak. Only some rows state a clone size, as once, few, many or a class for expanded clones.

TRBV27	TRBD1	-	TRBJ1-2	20	CASTRLPRQGSGYPNYGYTF	TGTGCCAGCACACGCCTACCGCGACAGGGTTCGGGATACCCTAACTATGGCTACACCTTC
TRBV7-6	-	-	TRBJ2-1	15	CASSSGAINYNEQFF	TGTGCCAGCAGCTCCGGTGCGATCAACTACAATGAGCAGTTCTTC
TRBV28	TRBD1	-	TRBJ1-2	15	CASTWDRLGSPGYTF	TGTGCCAGCACCTGGGACAGGCTAGGGAGCCCGGGCTACACCTTC
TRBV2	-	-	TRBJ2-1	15	CASKGEVRGYNEQFF	TGTGCCAGCAAGGGGGAAGTAAGGGGATACAATGAGCAGTTCTTC
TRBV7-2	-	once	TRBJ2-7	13	CASSLVGRHEQYF	TGTGCCAGCAGCTTAGTCGGGAGACACGAGCAGTACTTC
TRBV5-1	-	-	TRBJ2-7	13	CASSSTDSYEQYF	TGCGCCAGCAGCTCCACGGACAGCTACGAGCAGTACTTC
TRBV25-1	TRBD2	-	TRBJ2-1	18	CASSGGLAGGGSYNEQFF	TGTGCCAGCAGTGGGGGACTAGCGGGAGGGGGGTCCTACAATGAGCAGTTCTTC
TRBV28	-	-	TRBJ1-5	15	CASIRASHGNQPQHF	TGTGCCAGCATCAGGGCCTCTCATGGCAATCAGCCCCAGCATTTT
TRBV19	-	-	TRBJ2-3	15	CASSPGLTFTDTQYF	TGTGCCAGTAGTCCCGGACTAACATTCACAGATACGCAGTATTTT
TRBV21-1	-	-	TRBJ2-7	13	CASKAGVGDEQYF	TGTGCCAGTAAAGCGGGAGTCGGTGACGAGCAGTACTTC
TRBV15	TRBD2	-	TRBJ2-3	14	CATSSEREAGTQYF	TGTGCCACCAGCAGCGAGCGGGAGGCAGGGACGCAGTATTTT
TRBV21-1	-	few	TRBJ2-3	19	CASSKERLWGVDHTDTQYF	TGTGCCAGCAGCAAAGAAAGGCTTTGGGGAGTAGACCACACAGATACGCAGTATTTT
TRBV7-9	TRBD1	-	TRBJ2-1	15	CASSFPGQGMNEQFF	TGTGCCAGCAGCTTCCCGGGACAGGGGATGAATGAGCAGTTCTTC
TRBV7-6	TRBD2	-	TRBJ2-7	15	CASSLGTTGQITQYF	TGTGCCAGCAGCCTCGGGACTACCGGACAAATCACACAGTACTTC
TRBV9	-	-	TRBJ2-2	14	CASSVGGGTGELFF	TGTGCCAGCAGCGTAGGAGGTGGCACCGGGGAGCTGTTTTTT
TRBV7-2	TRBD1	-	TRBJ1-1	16	CASSFGTGWDVTEAFF	TGTGCCAGCAGCTTCGGGACAGGGTGGGACGTCACTGAAGCTTTCTTT
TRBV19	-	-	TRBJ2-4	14	CASSNYGRGDIQYF	TGTGCCAGTAGTAACTATGGACGGGGTGACATTCAGTACTTC
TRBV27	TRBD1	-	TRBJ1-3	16	CASSSRDRVGGNTIYF	TGTGCCAGCAGTTCAAGGGACAGGGTCGGTGGAAACACCATATATTTT
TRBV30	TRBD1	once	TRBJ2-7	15	CAWGSGGTGDYEQYF	TGTGCCTGGGGCTCGGGGGGGACAGGGGACTACGAGCAGTACTTC
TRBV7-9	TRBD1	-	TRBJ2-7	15	CASSPRQGSSYEQYF	TGTGCCAGCAGCCCAAGACAGGGGAGCTCCTACGAGCAGTACTTC
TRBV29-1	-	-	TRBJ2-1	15	CSVEDTPRGYFEQFF	TGCAGCGTTGAAGATACACCTAGAGGATACTTTGAGCAGTTCTTC
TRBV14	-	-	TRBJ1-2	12	CASSPRTSGYTF	TGTGCCAGCAGCCCAAGGACATCGGGCTACACCTTC
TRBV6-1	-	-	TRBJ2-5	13	CASSQGGGETQYF	TGTGCCAGCAGCCAGGGGGGTGGAGAGACCCAGTACTTC
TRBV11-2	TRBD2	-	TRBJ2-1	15	CASSNLAGGYNEQFF	TGTGCCAGCAGCAACTTAGCGGGAGGCTACAATGAGCAGTTCTTC
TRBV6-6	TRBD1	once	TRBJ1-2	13	CASSYGTGGGYTF	TGTGCCAGCAGTTACGGGACAGGGGGGGGCTACACCTTC
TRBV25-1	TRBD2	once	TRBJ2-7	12	CASSGEGYEQYF	TGTGCCAGCAGTGGGGAGGGCTACGAGCAGTACTTC
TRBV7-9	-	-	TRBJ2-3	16	CASSDFRSGSTDTQYF	TGTGCCAGCAGCGATTTCCGGAGCGGGAGCACAGATACGCAGTATTTT
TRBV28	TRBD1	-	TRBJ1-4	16	CASSSGQGAANEKLFF	TGTGCCAGCAGTTCGGGACAGGGGGCAGCTAATGAAAAACTGTTTTTT
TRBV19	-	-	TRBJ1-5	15	CASSRGLFGNQPQHF	TGTGCCAGTAGTAGAGGGTTATTTGGCAATCAGCCCCAGCATTTT
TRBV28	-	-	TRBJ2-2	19	CASSRFGWSGNTNTGELFF	TGTGCCAGCAGTCGATTTGGGTGGAGCGGCAACACGAACACCGGGGAGCTGTTTTTT
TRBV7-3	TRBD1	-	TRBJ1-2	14	CASSSGTGEDGYTF	TGTGCCAGCAGCTCCGGCACAGGGGAGGATGGCTACACCTTC
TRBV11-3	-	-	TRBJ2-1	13	CASSLVSDNEQFF	TGTGCCAGCAGCTTAGTGTCAGACAATGAGCAGTTCTTC
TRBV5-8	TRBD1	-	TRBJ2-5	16	CASSLDTGTAQETQYF	TGTGCCAGCAGCTTGGATACCGGGACAGCACAAGAGACCCAGTACTTC
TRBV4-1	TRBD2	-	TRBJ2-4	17	CASSQDQAGDGSVIQYF	TGCGCCAGCAGCCAAGATCAGGCGGGAGATGGGTCGGTCATTCAGTACTTC
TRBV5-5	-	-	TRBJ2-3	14	CASSTLQGSDTQYF	TGTGCCAGCAGCACCCTCCAGGGATCAGATACGCAGTATTTT
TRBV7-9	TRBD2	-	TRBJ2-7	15	CASSLGLAASYEQYF	TGTGCCAGCAGCTTAGGACTAGCGGCCTCCTACGAGCAGTACTTC